The text below deals with one T cell receptor beta chain. This clonotype was detected only a few times. The clone's antigen remains unknown. Base qualities are not at hand, and no much larger clone is one base apart. V is reduced by 3 bases and J by 0 bases, leaving a spacing of 11 bases between them. CDR1 and CDR2 are read off the germline V gene (reference sequence) as DFQATT and SNEGSKA. The CDR3 starts with the cysteine, ends with the phenylalanine, and has 14 residues. Only the CDR3 portion is preserved as DNA: 42 bases, with reading frame beginning at the first base. The data were taken from a study of identical twins (dated by TCRdb to 2015 to 2016). As for the study more broadly: The study deep-sequenced TCR alpha and beta repertoires from monozygotic twins, unrelated adults of various ages and cord blood to test whether fetal clonotypes persist. To rule out contamination, the twin experiments were replicated at different times with different library preparation protocols. Points the paper makes about the study in general: Fewer insertions were carried by abundant cord blood beta clonotypes; a weaker similar trend was observed in young adult naive repertoires, while no such trend was observed in memory repertoires. Conclusions relied on cross-sectional statistical analysis, since the same donors could not be followed over many years. Zero-insertion analyses could be partly confounded by invariant T cells such as MAIT and iNKT, though diverse VJ usage argued against such confounding for most clonotypes. Recombination models systematically underestimated out-of-frame TCR alpha sharing in monozygotic twins but agreed with sharing between unrelated individuals. Compared with coincidental sharing between unrelated individuals, out-of-frame TCR alpha sequences shared between twins showed an excess of sequences with low generation probability. The excess sharing between twins in beta out-of-frame sequences was weaker because fewer shared sequences reduced the signal-to-noise ratio.

Library preparation employed 5' RACE. Sequencing was carried out with an Illumina HiSeq 2000. Template switching added a universal primer binding site, and the final cDNA carried a unique molecular identifier that allowed TCR cDNA molecules to be counted accurately. First-strand cDNA for TCR alpha and beta chains was synthesized from specific primers in the conserved constant-segment region. To control for contamination, every cDNA library was double barcoded, receiving both a SMART-Mk sample barcode and Illumina barcodes. Two successive PCR steps introduced TruSeq adapter sequences along with Illumina sample barcodes. The TCR alpha and beta cDNA libraries were sequenced on the Illumina HiSeq platform using custom primers. For the original study's pipeline: Raw reads were processed with MiGEC to extract unique molecular identifiers, and MiXCR was used to determine CDR3 positions. Recombination models were inferred per individual with the repgenHMM and IGoR tools using an EM algorithm. The tcR package in R was used for shared clonotype analysis, with sharing normalized by the product of cloneset sizes. Out-of-frame nonproductive sequences were analyzed to study raw recombination free of thymic and clonal selection effects. TCRdb applied fastp at Q25 and MiXCR to the public reads, then kept only in-frame beta chains. CDR3 protein sequences are deduplicated, and each keeps its most common genes and DNA. These V and J calls rely on TCRdb rather than the paper's analysis. For this sample the table gives approximately 680,000 distinct CDR3 sequences, of which roughly 7.1% were detected only once. Of the sample, roughly 1.6% falls within the top ten clones.

Every donor in the study was a healthy Caucasian. Three pairs of female monozygotic twins, all aged roughly 18 to 29 years, made up the twin cohort. Peripheral blood mononuclear cells were the source from which RNA for the TCR libraries was isolated. These data were also reused for a study on yellow fever vaccine responses in identical twins. The second source states: According to the authors, the vaccine-induced T cell response in identical twins seemed to be partly convergent and partly specific to each individual. The study precisely tracked vaccine-responding T cell clones in identical twins.

Specimen: PBMCs. This clonotype originated in a woman younger than 30 in good health. This receptor chain uses TRBV20-1 and TRBJ1-1; the D gene assignment is ambiguous. The CDR3 protein: CSASLWGMNTEAFF. The DNA is as follows: TGCAGTGCTAGTCTTTGGGGTATGAACACTGAAGCTTTCTTT.